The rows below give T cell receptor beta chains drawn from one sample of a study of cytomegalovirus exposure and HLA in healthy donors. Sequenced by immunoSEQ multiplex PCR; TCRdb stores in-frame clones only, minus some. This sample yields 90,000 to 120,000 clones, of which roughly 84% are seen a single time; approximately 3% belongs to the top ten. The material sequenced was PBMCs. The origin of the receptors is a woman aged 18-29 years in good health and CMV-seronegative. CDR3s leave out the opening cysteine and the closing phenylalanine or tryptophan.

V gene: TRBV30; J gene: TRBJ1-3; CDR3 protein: AWSQGVGNTIY
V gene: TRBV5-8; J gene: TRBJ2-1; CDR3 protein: ARGPGGGENEQF
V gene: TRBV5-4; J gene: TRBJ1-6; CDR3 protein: ASSIQQGGGSPLH
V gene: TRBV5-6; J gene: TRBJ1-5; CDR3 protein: ASSSVSEGINQPQH
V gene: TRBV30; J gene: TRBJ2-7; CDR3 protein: VGGLSAYEQY
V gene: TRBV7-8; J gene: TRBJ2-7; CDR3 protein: ASSFKDRAYEQY
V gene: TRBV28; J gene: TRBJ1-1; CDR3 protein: ASMLPPGKRNTEAF
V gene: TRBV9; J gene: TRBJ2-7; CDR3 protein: ASSAGDSYEQY
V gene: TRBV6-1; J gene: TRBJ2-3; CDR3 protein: ASSELRGKADTQY
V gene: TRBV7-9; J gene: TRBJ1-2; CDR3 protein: ASSLGQEDGYT
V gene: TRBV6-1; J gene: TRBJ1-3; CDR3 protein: ASSAGGNTIY
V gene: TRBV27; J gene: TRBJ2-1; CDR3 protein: ASTGGQKQF
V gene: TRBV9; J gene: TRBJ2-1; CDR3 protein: ASSVAASGNEQF
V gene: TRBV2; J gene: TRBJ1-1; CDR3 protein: ASSESGVDTEAF
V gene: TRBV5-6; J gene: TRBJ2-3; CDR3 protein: ASSTGPGGTDTQY
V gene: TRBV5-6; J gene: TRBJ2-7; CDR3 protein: ASSPDRTGEQY
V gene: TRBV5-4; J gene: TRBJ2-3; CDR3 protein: ASSLGGTSYNTQY
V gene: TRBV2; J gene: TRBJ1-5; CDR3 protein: ASSHDLRGTGGNQPQH
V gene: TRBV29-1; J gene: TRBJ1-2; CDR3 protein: SVEALQGVNYGYT
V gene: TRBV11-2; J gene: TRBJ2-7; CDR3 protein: ASSLEAGDYEQY
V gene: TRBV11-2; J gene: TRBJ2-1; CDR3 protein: ASSSSFVAGGGNEQF
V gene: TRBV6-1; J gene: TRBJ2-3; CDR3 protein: ASSLNPQGTDTQY
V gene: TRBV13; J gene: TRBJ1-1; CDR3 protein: ASSFRAMNTEAF
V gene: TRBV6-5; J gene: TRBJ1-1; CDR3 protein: ASSYPGDRVSEAF
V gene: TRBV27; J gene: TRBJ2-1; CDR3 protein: ASHKAGGV
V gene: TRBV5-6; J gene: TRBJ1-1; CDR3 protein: ASSLEHLNTEAF
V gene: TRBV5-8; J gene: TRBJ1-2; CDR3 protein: ASSLEGQGKAYGYT
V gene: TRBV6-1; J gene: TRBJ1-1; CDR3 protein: ASSWTTVSEAF
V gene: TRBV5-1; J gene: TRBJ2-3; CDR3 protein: ASSLALAGTDTQY
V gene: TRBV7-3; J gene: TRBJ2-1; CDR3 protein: ASSFGGGAGDEQF
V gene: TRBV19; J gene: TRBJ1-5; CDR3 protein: ASTGTGRELHQPQH
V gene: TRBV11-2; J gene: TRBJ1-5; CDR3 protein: ASSLDVGPVPQPQH
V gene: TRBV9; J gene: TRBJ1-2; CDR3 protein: ASSVGTAGGYT
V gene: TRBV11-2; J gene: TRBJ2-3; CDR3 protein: ASSLDLTDTQY
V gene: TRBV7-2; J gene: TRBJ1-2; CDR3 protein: ASSEGQVSGYT
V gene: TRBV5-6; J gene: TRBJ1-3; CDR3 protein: ASSLGSAGNTIY
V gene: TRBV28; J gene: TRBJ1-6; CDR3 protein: ASKGYKGTYNSPLH
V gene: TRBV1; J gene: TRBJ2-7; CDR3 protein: TSSQRLAGGLTSYEQY
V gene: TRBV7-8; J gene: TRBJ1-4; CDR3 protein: ASSNQGGSNEKLF
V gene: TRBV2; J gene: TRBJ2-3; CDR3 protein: ASSEIWRSTDTQY
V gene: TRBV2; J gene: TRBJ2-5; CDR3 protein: ASKAGLETQY
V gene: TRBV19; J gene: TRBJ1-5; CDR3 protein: ASRPAEIRGYSNQPQH
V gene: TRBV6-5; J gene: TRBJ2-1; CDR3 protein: ASSYSGTSGGAGQF
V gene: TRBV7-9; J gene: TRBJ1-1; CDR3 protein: ASLGGGTEAF
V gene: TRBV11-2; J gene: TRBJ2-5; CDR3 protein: ASSRGQGAVQTQY
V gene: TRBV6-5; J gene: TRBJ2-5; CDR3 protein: ASSYSRTSGQETQY